This TCR beta chain was sequenced during a study of blood T cell repertoires in COVID-19 (dated by TCRdb to about 2020). Context from the whole study: Collaborator samples came from the United States, Italy and Spain and covered acute and convalescent phases of COVID-19. The prospective study material was composed of cDNA or gDNA derived from T cells, B-cell-depleted T cells, or PBMCs. Where available, HLA class I and class II types were obtained from metadata supplied by the sample provider rather than from assay-based typing. Deeply sampled blood TCRbeta repertoires from subjects exposed to, actively infected with, or recovered from COVID-19 were included in the dataset. Nearly every sample came with metadata listing a de-identified subject ID, COVID-19 status, age in years and sex. The repertoires were released in a freely available public database intended as a resource for research on the immune response to SARS-CoV-2. The samples were drawn from two sources: the first 160 participants of the ongoing ImmuneRACE study, and 950 to 1,500 subjects contributed by 6 global collaborators. General conclusions and limits of the study: Clinical and demographic metadata were provided uncurated, with the amount varying by source and participant.

With respect to this clone: Its recognized antigen is unknown. No much larger clonotype is one base removed from it; base qualities were not supplied.

Enrolling through a virtual design, the prospective study's participants ranged in age from roughly 18 to 95 years and lived across approximately 25 United States geographic areas. To assign participants to cohorts, the prospective study relied on clinical history that participants themselves reported in a screening survey and a study questionnaire. Each participant in the prospective study had whole blood, serum and a nasopharyngeal or oropharyngeal swab collected by mobile phlebotomists. Prospective study participants could optionally give additional blood draws and questionnaires over a roughly two-month period. Before DNA extraction, blood samples from the prospective study were shipped at room temperature or frozen. Taken from the germline V gene, the CDR1 and CDR2 loops are SGHTA and FQGNSA. Relative to germline, V is 1 base shorter and J is 8 bases shorter, with 14 bases between their ends. The cysteine opens and the phenylalanine closes a CDR3 of 14 amino acids. CDR3 DNA only is kept here, 42 bases in frame from base 1.

TCRbeta CDR3 regions were amplified from genomic DNA by means of the immunoSEQ Assay, a bias-controlled multiplex PCR. The paper's processing steps were these. Within the assay, amplification of reference gene primers was used to estimate how many nucleated cells each sample contained. To quantify the absolute abundance of each unique TCRbeta CDR3 rearrangement, sequence reads were collapsed and filtered. For each sample, productive Simpson clonality was calculated as the square root of Simpson's diversity index over productive rearrangements. The table comes from immuneACCESS by way of TCRdb, which keeps in-frame sequences with V and J called. Part of the clones is missing from these tables; in studies checked, under half for an unresolved V gene and the rest for unknown reasons. The V and J calls and clone size come from that table; D and trimming were worked out from the DNA. This sample gives 300,000 to 400,000 clones in total; roughly 90% of them show up just once. The ten largest clones add up to about 0.89% of the sample.

The TCR sequence derives from a woman aged 30 to 39 with acute COVID-19. Specimen: PBMCs or T cells enriched from blood (not recorded which). This sequence uses TRBV7-2 and TRBJ1-2; TRBD1 is perhaps the D gene, given 5 matching bases. CDR3 reads: CASSLGPGLGGYTF. The nucleotides read TGTGCCAGCAGCTTAGGCCCGGGACTTGGGGGCTACACCTTC.